These T cell receptor beta chains were read from a single sample in a study of shared T cell receptors in the human thymus. The data were produced by immunoSEQ multiplex PCR, yet TCRdb's version contains in-frame clones alone and is incomplete. The sample shows about 660,000 clones, about 89% of them seen only once. A further study also used this sample, focusing on human thymus T cells.

Sample: thymocytes. The receptors shown here come from a boy less than two years old with a congenital heart defect. Each CDR3 is given with its conserved first and last residue. A D gene is named only where the DNA matches it firmly. Clone size appears in some rows only: once, few, many, or a class for an expanded clone.

TRBV18	TRBJ1-2	-	-	TGTGCCAGCTCACCCGGGGAGAACTATGGCTACACCTTC	CASSPGENYGYTF
TRBV10-2	TRBJ1-5	-	-	TGCGCCAGCAGTGAGGGAAGGGGAAGGTGCACGCATTTT	CASSEGRGRCTHF
TRBV18	TRBJ1-4	-	-	TGTGCCAGCTCCCCCAAGCGGGAGGCGGTCGAGGAAAAACTGTTTTTT	CASSPKREAVEEKLFF
TRBV11-2	TRBJ1-4	-	-	TGTGCCAGCAGCTCCGGGGAGGAAAAACTGTTTTTT	CASSSGEEKLFF
TRBV7-2	TRBJ2-5	-	-	TGTGCCAGCAGCTTAGCGCTAGTTAACTTAGAGACCCAGTACTTC	CASSLALVNLETQYF
TRBV5-4	TRBJ2-1	TRBD2	-	TGTGCCAGCAGCTTGGCTGGGACTAGCTTCTCCTACAATGAGCAGTTCTTC	CASSLAGTSFSYNEQFF
TRBV6-5	TRBJ1-2	-	-	TGTGCCAGCAGTTACCTGGGCCAGGACTATGGCTACACCTTC	CASSYLGQDYGYTF
TRBV2	TRBJ2-1	-	-	TGTGCCAGCGGCCCTGCGGTGGGCTCCTACAATGAGCAGTTCTTC	CASGPAVGSYNEQFF
TRBV5-5	TRBJ1-5	-	-	TGTGCCAGCAGCTTAGAGTTGTTGGACAGTTGCAATCAGCCCCAGCATTTT	CASSLELLDSCNQPQHF
TRBV18	TRBJ1-5	-	-	TGTGCCAGCTCAGTCAGGGGTCAGCCCCAGCATTTT	CASSVRGQPQHF
TRBV28	TRBJ2-7	-	-	TGTGCCAGCAGTTTAAAACCCTACGAGCAGTACTTC	CASSLKPYEQYF
TRBV6-5	TRBJ2-4	-	-	TGTGCCAGCAGTTACAACAGGCGGCAGTACTTC	CASSYNRRQYF
TRBV4-3	TRBJ2-7	-	-	TGCGCCAGCAGCCAAGTGAGGGACTACGAGCAGTACTTC	CASSQVRDYEQYF
TRBV5-6	TRBJ1-2	-	-	TGTGCCAGCAGCCCCGGCGGGGGGAATGGGGGCTACACCTTC	CASSPGGGNGGYTF
TRBV4-1	TRBJ1-5	TRBD1	-	TGCGCCAGCAGCCAAGATGGACAGGGCGGTCAGCCCCAGCATTTT	CASSQDGQGGQPQHF
TRBV6-4	TRBJ1-2	TRBD1	-	TGTGCCAGCAGGCGACAGGGGCAAGGCTACACCTTC	CASRRQGQGYTF
TRBV29-1	TRBJ2-7	-	once	TGCAGCGTTATATGGGGGGCCCAAGAGGCGGGAGCGATGTACGAGCAGTACTTC	CSVIWGAQEAGAMYEQYF
TRBV6-4	TRBJ1-5	-	-	TGTGCCAGCAGGGCGGTAAGGCCCTATAACAATCAGCCCCAGCATTTT	CASRAVRPYNNQPQHF
TRBV7-2	TRBJ1-6	-	few	TGTGCCAGCAGCCAAATTAGGGGGAGCACCTATAATTCACCCCTCCACTTT	CASSQIRGSTYNSPLHF
TRBV11-3	TRBJ1-5	-	-	TGTGCCAGCAGCTTATTAGGACAAGAGATAATAACCTCCGGTCAGCCCCAGCATTTT	CASSLLGQEIITSGQPQHF
TRBV10-3	TRBJ2-7	-	-	TGTGCCATCAGTCTTGGGCCCTACGAGCAGTACTTC	CAISLGPYEQYF
TRBV4-3	TRBJ1-5	-	-	TGCGCCAGCAGCCCAAACAGGGACGGTCAGCCCCAGCATTTT	CASSPNRDGQPQHF
TRBV15	TRBJ1-3	TRBD1	-	TGTGCCACCAGCAGGTTTACCGCAAACAGGGGCTCTGGAAACACCATATATTTT	CATSRFTANRGSGNTIYF
TRBV7-9	TRBJ2-2	-	once	TGTGCCAGCAGCCCATACCCGTGCGGGTATTCGAACACCGGGGAGCTGTTTTTT	CASSPYPCGYSNTGELFF
TRBV4-1	TRBJ1-2	TRBD1	-	TGCGCCAGCAGTCTCACTTTAGGGTGGTCCGGGACAGGGAACGAGGGCTACACCTTC	CASSLTLGWSGTGNEGYTF
TRBV4-1	TRBJ1-5	-	-	TGCGCCAGCAGCCAAGAATCTCAGGTTAGCAATCAGCCCCAGCATTTT	CASSQESQVSNQPQHF
TRBV28	TRBJ1-1	-	-	TGTGCCAGCAGTTGGGGGGGTGAAGCTTTCTTT	CASSWGGEAFF
TRBV5-5	TRBJ1-2	-	-	TGTGCCAGCAGCCCGGACCTATACGGGACTAACTATGGCTACACCTTC	CASSPDLYGTNYGYTF
TRBV28	TRBJ2-5	TRBD1	-	TGTGCCAGCTCCGACAGGGAAAAAGAGACCCAGTACTTC	CASSDREKETQYF
TRBV28	TRBJ2-5	TRBD1	-	TGTGCCAGCAGTCAGGGACAGGACCAAGAGACCCAGTACTTC	CASSQGQDQETQYF
TRBV27	TRBJ1-2	TRBD1	-	TGTGCCAGCAGTTTTGGGACAGACACACACTTCTATGGCTACACCTTC	CASSFGTDTHFYGYTF
TRBV4-3	TRBJ2-7	-	once	TGCGCCAGCAGCCGAACACCTTTAGCAGTCTCTCCCTACGAGCAGTACTTC	CASSRTPLAVSPYEQYF
TRBV4-3	TRBJ1-4	-	few	TGCGCCAGCGGCCAGTACAAAGTTAATGAAAAACTGTTTTTT	CASGQYKVNEKLFF
TRBV14	TRBJ2-7	TRBD1	-	TGTGCCAGCAGCCCGGGACAGGGGAGCGAGCAGTACTTC	CASSPGQGSEQYF
TRBV4-1	TRBJ1-5	-	-	TGCGCCAGCAGCCAAGATTTAGTTAGCAATCAGCCCCAGCATTTT	CASSQDLVSNQPQHF
TRBV27	TRBJ2-3	TRBD1	-	TGTGCCAGCAGTTTCCGGGACAGGGGTACAGATACGCAGTATTTT	CASSFRDRGTDTQYF
TRBV4-1	TRBJ2-7	TRBD2	-	TGCGCCAGCAGCCGGGGAAGCGGGGGTAAGGAGCACGAGCAGTACTTC	CASSRGSGGKEHEQYF
TRBV28	TRBJ2-7	-	-	TGTGCCAGCAGTTTATTGGGAGGAAATCCAGGACGCTTCTACGAGCAGTACTTC	CASSLLGGNPGRFYEQYF
TRBV5-1	TRBJ1-1	-	-	TGCGCCAGCAGCGTAACAGAACCGGGACACCAGAACACTGAAGCTTTCTTT	CASSVTEPGHQNTEAFF
TRBV5-5	TRBJ1-6	TRBD1	-	TGTGCCAGCAGCTTGCAGACAGGGCAAGGGGTAACTTCACCCCTCCACTTT	CASSLQTGQGVTSPLHF
TRBV27	TRBJ2-2	-	-	TGTGCCAGCAGTTCAGGGTGGGACACCGGGGAGCTGTTTTTT	CASSSGWDTGELFF
TRBV29-1	TRBJ2-3	TRBD2	-	TGCAGAGACACTGGGACTAGCGGGGACACAGATACGCAGTATTTT	CRDTGTSGDTDTQYF
TRBV5-4	TRBJ1-1	TRBD1	-	TGTGCCAGCAGCTGCGCCCAATCGACAGGGGAGGGAACTGAAGCTTTCTTT	CASSCAQSTGEGTEAFF
TRBV30	TRBJ2-7	-	once	TGTGCCTGGAGTCCCGACAAAGGGAGCGGGTACGAGCAGTACTTC	CAWSPDKGSGYEQYF
TRBV9	TRBJ1-2	-	-	TGTGCCAGCAGCCCCCCCCCAGGGAGGAGGGACTATGGCTACACCTTC	CASSPPPGRRDYGYTF
TRBV7-2	TRBJ2-7	-	-	TGTGCCAGCAGCTTATCAGGGTTCCCCTACGAGCAGTACTTC	CASSLSGFPYEQYF
TRBV30	TRBJ1-1	-	-	TGTGCCTGGAGTGCTAATCGGAGGAACACTGAAGCTTTCTTT	CAWSANRRNTEAFF
TRBV9	TRBJ1-6	-	once	TGTGCCAGCAGCCTGAAGGGAGGGAATTCACCCCTCCACTTT	CASSLKGGNSPLHF
TRBV11-2	TRBJ2-7	-	-	TGTGCCAGCAGCACGGACGGGAACGCCTACGAGCAGTACTTC	CASSTDGNAYEQYF
TRBV28	TRBJ2-3	TRBD1	-	TGTGCCAGCAGAGACAGGGTTCGTGATACGCAGTATTTT	CASRDRVRDTQYF
TRBV18	TRBJ2-7	-	-	TGTGCCAGCTCACCCGGGACTGCCACCTCCTACGAGCAGTACTTC	CASSPGTATSYEQYF
TRBV14	TRBJ2-6	-	-	TGTGCCAGCAGCCAAGAGAACGGGGACTCTGGGGCCAACGTCCTGACTTTC	CASSQENGDSGANVLTF
TRBV14	TRBJ1-2	TRBD1	-	TGTGCCAGCAGCCAAAACCAGGGGGGCTATGGCTACACCTTC	CASSQNQGGYGYTF
TRBV6-5	TRBJ2-3	TRBD2	-	TGTGCCAGCAGTTACTCCCGCGGGAGGGCAGATACGCAGTATTTT	CASSYSRGRADTQYF
TRBV18	TRBJ2-7	-	-	TGTGCCAGCTCACCGTCTCGACTAGACTACGAGCAGTACTTC	CASSPSRLDYEQYF
TRBV2	TRBJ2-2	TRBD2	-	TGTGCCCTCCATAGCGGGAGGACCGGGGAGCTGTTTTTT	CALHSGRTGELFF
TRBV2	TRBJ1-2	-	-	TGTGCCAGCCGCCACGACACCGCTCACTTCCTCCCCAATGGCTACACCTTC	CASRHDTAHFLPNGYTF